One sample yielded the 8 T cell receptor beta chains listed below, sequenced in a study of human T cells and chemical hapten exposure. TCRdb independently ran MiXCR on the RACE reads; one entry per CDR3 protein. Counted here are roughly 50,000 distinct CDR3 sequences, 9.5% to 10% occurring once; the ten biggest clones make up approximately 1.8%. Time point indicated: patch test 2, 6 weeks after DPC sensitization. Treatment described: therapeutic diphenylcyclopropenone sensitization with weekly scalp DPC. The specimen was whole blood, collected in connection with sensitization to the hapten diphenylcyclopropenone (DPC). The receptors were sampled from a woman aged 50 to 60 with alopecia areata. Some clones in this sample may be carry-over from other donors' samples.

The table lists this clonotype with many counts. The chain uses TRBV10-2 and TRBJ1-1, with D tentatively TRBD1 (5 bases). With 11 bases removed from V and 3 bases from J, the gap between germline ends came to 19 bases. CDR1 and CDR2 from the germline V gene are WSHSY and SAAADI. CDR3 size: 14 residues. CDR3 loop: CAGWYGAQDTEAFF. The CDR3 nucleotides read TGCGCCGGCTGGTATGGGGCTCAGGACACTGAAGCTTTCTTT.

This rearrangement joins TRBV29-1 to TRBJ1-1, with D perhaps matching TRBD1 (5 bases). The CDR3 length is 10 residues. V lost 7 bases and J lost 5, with 8 bases in between. Germline V gives CDR1 SQVTM, CDR2 ANQGSEA. CDR3 in DNA: TGCAGCGGGCGGGGGACTGAAGCTTTCTTT. Its translation: CSGRGTEAFF.

This clonotype has ten or more counts. The V call is TRBV11-2, the J call TRBJ2-3; possibly TRBD2 for D (8 bases). The length of the CDR3 is 16 residues. V was cut by 5 bases and J by 4 bases, with 19 bases left in between. From germline, CDR1 is SGHAT and CDR2 FQNNGV. CDR3 sequence: CASSQGVGAGADTQYF. The CDR3 DNA sequence: TGTGCCAGCAGCCAGGGGGTAGGAGCGGGAGCAGATACGCAGTATTTT. Full variable domain (missing parts from reference TRBV11-2 and TRBJ2-3): EAGVAQSPRYKIIEKRQSVAFWCNPISGHATLYWYQQILGQGPKLLIQFQNNGVVDDSQLPKDRFSAERLKGVDSTLKIQPAKLEDSAVYLCASSQGVGAGADTQYFGPGTRLTVL.

V and J are TRBV7-7 and TRBJ2-5; D call uncertain. This CDR3 comprises 14 residues. The V and J ends lost 1 base and 5 bases respectively, with 11 bases between them. Germline lookup yields CDR1 SSHAT and CDR2 FNYEAQ (reference sequence). CDR3 DNA: TGTGCCAGCAGCTTAGGTCCCATGGAGGAGACCCAGTACTTC. It codes for CASSLGPMEETQYF. The full variable domain, rest sourced from reference TRBV7-7 and TRBJ2-5, is GAGVSQSPRYKVTKRGQDVTLRCDPISSHATLYWYQQALGQGPEFLTYFNYEAQPDKSGLPSDRFSAERPEGSISTLTIQRTEQRDSAMYRCASSLGPMEETQYFGPGTRLLVL.

V usage is TRBV7-9 and J usage is TRBJ2-7; D gene unclear. V was clipped by 5 bases and J by 0 bases, with 11 bases between them. CDR3 length equals 14 residues. The V gene's germline CDR1 is SEHNR and CDR2 FQNEAQ (reference sequence). The CDR3 DNA follows: TGTGCCAGCAGCATACACCCGAGCTCCTACGAGCAGTACTTC. Translated, it gives CASSIHPSSYEQYF.

This clonotype was seen a handful of times. The chain combines TRBV12-5 with TRBJ2-1; D tentatively reads TRBD1 or TRBD2 (7 bases each). The CDR3 runs 16 residues. Trimming shortened V by 7 bases and J by 5 bases, and 21 bases separated the two germline ends. Germline CDR1 is LGHNT and CDR2 is FRNRAP. CDR3 nucleotide sequence: TGTGCTAGTGCCTTGGCCAGGGGGGGGCCTGACAATGAGCAGTTCTTC. Encoded protein: CASALARGGPDNEQFF.

This chain joins TRBV19 and TRBJ2-7; D tentatively fits TRBD1 or TRBD2 (5 bases each). The V end was cut by 9 bases, the J end by 2 bases, with 17 bases between. The CDR3 is 14 residues long. Germline V gene sequence: CDR1 LNHDA, CDR2 SQIVND (reference sequence). CDR3 sequence: CASKDSGTTYEQYF. For the CDR3, the DNA is TGTGCCAGCAAAGACTCCGGGACCACCTACGAGCAGTACTTC.

This chain uses TRBV7-6 with TRBJ1-3; TRBD1 agrees at 11 bases. CDR3 length: 18 residues. The trim removed 3 bases at V and 4 bases at J, leaving 11 bases unmatched. Germline V gives CDR1 SGHVS, CDR2 FNYEAQ. CDR3: CASSFTRTGGNWGNTIYF. CDR3 nucleotide sequence: TGTGCCAGCAGCTTTACGAGGACAGGGGGCAATTGGGGAAACACCATATATTTT.